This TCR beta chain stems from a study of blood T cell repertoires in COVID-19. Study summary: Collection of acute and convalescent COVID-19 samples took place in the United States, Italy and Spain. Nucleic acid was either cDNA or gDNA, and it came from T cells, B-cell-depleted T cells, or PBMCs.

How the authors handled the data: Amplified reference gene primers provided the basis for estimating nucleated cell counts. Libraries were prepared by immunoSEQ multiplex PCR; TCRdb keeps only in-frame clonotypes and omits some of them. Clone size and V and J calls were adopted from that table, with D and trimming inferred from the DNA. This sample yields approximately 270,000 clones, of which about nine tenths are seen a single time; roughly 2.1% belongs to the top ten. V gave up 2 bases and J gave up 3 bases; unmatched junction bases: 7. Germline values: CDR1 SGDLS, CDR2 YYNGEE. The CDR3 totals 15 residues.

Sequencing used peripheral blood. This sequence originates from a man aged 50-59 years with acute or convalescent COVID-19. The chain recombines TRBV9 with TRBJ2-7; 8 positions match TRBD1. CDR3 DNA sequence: TGTGCCAGCAGCGTCGGACAGGGAGACAGCTACGAGCAGTACTTC. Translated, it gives CASSVGQGDSYEQYF.